This section outlines one T cell receptor (beta chain) sequence together with its context. Its antigen is unidentified. The sample comes from a study of cytomegalovirus exposure and HLA in healthy donors. Study background: Genotyping of 430 or so donors showed that approximately 83% belonged to the Caucasian-associated ancestry cluster.

Germline lookup yields CDR1 MNHEY and CDR2 SVGAGI. V was clipped by 8 bases and J by 3 bases; unmatched bases: 9. There are 14 residues in the CDR3. PCR amplification relied on 60 Vbeta primers (plus 13 Jbeta primers). Using immunoSEQ multiplex PCR, the repertoire was profiled, and TCRdb retains in-frame clones only, with some absent. Counted here are over 110,000 clones, 78% occurring once; the ten biggest clones make up around 5.9%. Findings and limits, study-wide: Later analysis identified about 17,000 TCR beta sequences associated with HLA alleles, using a false discovery rate threshold of 0.05. An Asian-associated ancestry cluster reportedly showed fewer N-insertions than the approximately 700-donor mean in a later analysis. Researchers counted over 150 TCR beta chains as cytomegalovirus-associated.

The V and J genes are TRBV6-5 and TRBJ2-7, with 8 nucleotides matching TRBD1. This TCR came from a woman in her 40s in good health and CMV-seropositive. Sequencing was carried out using PBMCs. This chain's CDR3 is CASSSGRGLYEQYF. The CDR3 DNA follows: TGTGCCAGCTCCTCGGGCAGGGGGCTCTACGAGCAGTACTTC.